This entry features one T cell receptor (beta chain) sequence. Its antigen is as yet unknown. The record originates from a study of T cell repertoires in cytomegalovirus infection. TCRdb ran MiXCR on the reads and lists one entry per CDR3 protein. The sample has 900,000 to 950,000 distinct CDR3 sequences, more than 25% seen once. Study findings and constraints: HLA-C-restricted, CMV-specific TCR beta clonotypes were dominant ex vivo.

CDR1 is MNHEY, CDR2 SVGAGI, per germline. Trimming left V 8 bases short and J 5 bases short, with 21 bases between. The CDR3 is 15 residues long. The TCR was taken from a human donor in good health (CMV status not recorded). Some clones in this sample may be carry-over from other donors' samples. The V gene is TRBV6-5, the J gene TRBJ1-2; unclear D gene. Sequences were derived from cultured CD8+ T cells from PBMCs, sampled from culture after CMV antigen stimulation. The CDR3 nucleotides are TGTGCCAGCGCTGAGGCTGACAAGATTCTATATGGCTACACCTTC. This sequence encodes CASAEADKILYGYTF.